This TCR beta chain was sequenced in a study of Graves' ophthalmopathy and Graves' hyperthyroidism. General study findings and limits: Using 13 signatures, a model distinguished ophthalmopathy from stable hyperthyroidism, reaching around 87% sensitivity and 70% to 83% specificity. Most thyroid-expanded clonotypes exceeding 0.001 frequency were also found in blood.

This clonotype has a count of ten or more. Its antigen is still unknown. RNA served as the template for amplifying TCR beta CDR3 regions. Investigators did first-round RT-PCR with HTBI primers, then second-round multiplex PCR. A single record per CDR3 protein comes from TCRdb applying MiXCR to the multiplex PCR reads. The table has over a million distinct CDR3 sequences, 35% to 40% seen once. J gave up 2 bases and V 2 bases, and 7 bases lay outside the gene matches. This CDR3 is 16 amino acids long. Germline CDR1 and CDR2: SGHDT and YYEEEE. Enrollment excluded any patients with other autoimmune diseases, uncontrolled infections, pregnancy or lactation.

This clonotype was sampled from an adult man with Graves' hyperthyroidism. Sequenced input: peripheral blood or thyroid tissue (not recorded which). The gene calls are TRBV5-6 and TRBJ1-2; TRBD1 matches 9 bases. The CDR3 DNA reads TGTGCCAGCAGCTTTTCAGCCGGGACAGGGAACTATGGCTACACCTTC. Encoded protein: CASSFSAGTGNYGYTF.